This T cell receptor (beta chain) was sequenced for a study of shared clonotypes between healthy human individuals. About the study: CD4 naive and CD4 memory each took three plates per donor, while CD8 naive took two and CD8 memory one. Findings and caveats of the study: About 5% was the fraction of naive CD4 clonotypes found shared across a few donors. As a rule, naive subsets had a larger estimated richness than memory subsets.

To note about this clone: The antigen remains unidentified.

In the original workflow: Without quality scores, immunoSEQ junctional reads could not be filtered like full-length reads. This table comes from immunoSEQ multiplex PCR, and its TCRdb copy is limited to in-frame clones, with some not included. That table furnishes V, J and clone size, whereas the DNA furnished D and trimming. This table holds about 2 million clones, roughly 95% found once. The naive CD8 subset, CD45RO-negative cells positively selected for CCR7, excluded terminally differentiated effector memory CD45RA+ cells. Germline V gene data show CDR1 as ENHRY and CDR2 as SYGVKD. V lost 4 bases and J 1 base, leaving 12 bases between the germline ends. This CDR3 region has 15 residues.

Sample: naive CD8+ T cells sorted from blood. The chain couples TRBV10-3 to TRBJ2-3, with D maybe TRBD2 (6 bases). This sequence originates from a man between 18 and 29 years old in good health. Here the CDR3 DNA reads TGTGCCATCAGTGGTAGCGGAAACGGCACAGATACGCAGTATTTT. Protein product: CAISGSGNGTDTQYF.